The 2 T cell receptor beta chains reported below all come from one sample, sequenced in a study of cytomegalovirus exposure and HLA in healthy donors. The PCR contained 60 Vbeta and 13 Jbeta primers. The assay was immunoSEQ multiplex PCR, and TCRdb's table has in-frame clones only and misses some. The sample lists 210,000 or so clones, about 77% occurring once. Sequencing was carried out using PBMCs. The receptors were gathered from a boy aged 5-17 years in good health and CMV-seronegative.

This clone was seen once. The chain's CDR3 is CASGQAGGFIYGYTF. CDR3 nucleotide sequence: TGTGCTAGTGGCCAGGCTGGGGGCTTCATTTATGGCTACACCTTC. The chain joins TRBV12-5 to TRBJ1-2; possible D gene TRBD1, 6 bases. CDR1 and CDR2 (germline): LGHNT, FRNRAP. Trimming pared 6 bases from V and 5 bases from J, leaving 19 bases between. The CDR3 is made up of 15 amino acids.

V gene TRBV11-3 combines with J gene TRBJ2-1; tentatively, D is TRBD1 (5 bases). Looked up from germline, CDR1 is SGHNT and CDR2 is YENEEA. The CDR3 has 15 residues. Trimming stripped 5 bases from V and 14 bases from J, with 25 bases between. The CDR3 loop reads CASSPPVSWGSKEFF. The CDR3 DNA reads as TGTGCCAGCAGCCCCCCGGTTTCTTGGGGCAGCAAGGAGTTCTTC.